These 15 T cell receptor beta chains were sequenced from one sample in a study of T cell changes during pregnancy in multiple sclerosis. The method was immunoSEQ multiplex PCR; TCRdb's version includes in-frame clones alone and lacks a portion of them. The sample lists about 59,000 clones, just under 95% occurring once. The sample in question was CD4+ T cells from peripheral blood mononuclear cells, obtained before pregnancy. Source of these receptors: a female donor with multiple sclerosis, enrolled in a pregnancy study.

V gene TRBV6-6 combines with J gene TRBJ2-7; 7 bases are a match to TRBD1. The CDR3 totals 16 residues. V dropped 7 bases and J dropped 2; count of bases not matched to a gene: 14. CDR1 and CDR2 (germline): MNHNY, SVGAGI (reference sequence). CDR3 protein: CASTQRPGQLAYEQYF. The CDR3 bases are TGTGCCAGCACCCAAAGACCGGGACAGCTGGCCTACGAGCAGTACTTC.

The chain combines TRBV7-7 with TRBJ2-1; 13 nucleotides align to TRBD2. The CDR3 runs 16 residues. CDR1 is SSHAT and CDR2 is FNYEAQ in the germline V gene (reference sequence). CDR3 sequence reads: CASGLGLAGVVNEQFF. The CDR3 bases are TGTGCTAGCGGGTTAGGACTAGCGGGAGTCGTCAATGAGCAGTTCTTC.

The chain has TRBV7-9 and TRBJ2-7; D is unresolved. Trimming removed 5 bases from V and 1 base from J, with 9 bases in between. This CDR3 is built from 13 residues. Germline lookup yields CDR1 SEHNR and CDR2 FQNEAQ (reference sequence). In DNA form, the CDR3 reads TGTGCCAGCAGCCCATTACGGTCCTACGAGCAGTACTTC. This codes for CASSPLRSYEQYF. Full variable domain (missing parts from reference TRBV7-9 and TRBJ2-7): DTGVSQNPRHKITKRGQNVTFRCDPISEHNRLYWYRQTLGQGPEFLTYFQNEAQLEKSRLLSDRFSAERPKGSFSTLEIQRTEQGDSAMYLCASSPLRSYEQYFGPGTRLTVT.

This chain connects TRBV11-3 to TRBJ2-1; TRBD2 matches 8 bases. J gave up 7 bases and V 5 bases, and 13 bases lay outside the gene matches. From germline, CDR1 is SGHNT and CDR2 YENEEA. This CDR3 spans 16 amino acids. CDR3 in DNA: TGTGCCAGCAGCACCCAGGGAGCGGGAGAAGGTAATGAGCAGTTCTTC. Encoded protein: CASSTQGAGEGNEQFF.

This sequence joins TRBV6-5 and TRBJ1-1; D may be TRBD1 (5 bases). V was trimmed by 6 bases and J by 6 bases, leaving 17 bases between them. Germline V CDR1 and CDR2: MNHEY, SVGAGI. The CDR3 is 14 residues long. The CDR3 coding sequence is TGTGCCAGCAGCCTAGACAGAACTGCGGCTGAAGCTTTCTTT. This translates into CASSLDRTAAEAFF.

The table lists this clone with a count of one. V usage is TRBV10-3 and J usage is TRBJ2-5; TRBD2 agrees at 11 bases. The DNA end lines up better with TRBJ2-7; the J call may be wrong. Germline CDR1 reads ENHRY; CDR2 reads SYGVKD. This CDR3 contains 16 residues. For the CDR3, the DNA is TGTGCCATCAGTGACCCAGGCCTAGCGGGAGGCGGCGAGCAGTACTTC. Amino acids: CAISDPGLAGGGEQYF.

The CDR3 DNA reads as TGTGCCAGCAGTTCTATTTCGGGAATCCAAGAGACCCAGTACTTC. Translating it yields CASSSISGIQETQYF. V is TRBV28 and J is TRBJ2-5; D may be TRBD2 (5 bases). Trimming stripped 4 bases from V and 1 base from J, with 13 bases between. This CDR3 is built from 15 residues. CDR1 and CDR2 (germline): MDHEN, SYDVKM.

The chain combines TRBV7-9 with TRBJ1-4; 12 bases line up with TRBD1. J lost 7 bases, V lost 4 bases, and 10 bases had no gene match. The CDR3 consists of 17 residues. Germline V lookup: CDR1 SEHNR, CDR2 FQNEAQ (reference sequence). The DNA of the CDR3 is TGTGCCAGCAGCTCCCGGGACAGGGGGCGGGTTAGTGAAAAACTGTTTTTT. The encoded protein is CASSSRDRGRVSEKLFF.

CDR3 amino acids: CASSIVPGNTEAFF. CDR3 DNA sequence: TGTGCCAGTAGTATAGTCCCCGGGAACACTGAAGCTTTCTTT. This chain links TRBV19 with TRBJ1-1, with D hard to call. CDR1 is LNHDA, CDR2 SQIVND, per germline (reference sequence). The CDR3 runs to 14 residues. Between the trimmed V and J ends, which lost 1 base and 1 base, there was a span of 7 bases.

The chain is built from TRBV5-4 and TRBJ1-1, with D unclear. V gave up 0 bases and J gave up 4 bases, with 13 bases separating them. CDR1 and CDR2 from the germline V gene are SGHNT and YYREEE (reference sequence). The CDR3 length is 15 residues. The CDR3 protein is CASSLEERRSTEAFF. The CDR3 DNA reads TGTGCCAGCAGCTTGGAAGAACGGAGGTCCACTGAAGCTTTCTTT.

This chain uses TRBV5-1 with TRBJ1-1; D gene uncertain. V was cut by 5 bases and J by 4 bases, with 12 bases left in between. The CDR3 has 13 amino acids. Germline V lookup: CDR1 SGHRS, CDR2 YFSETQ. CDR3 amino acids: CASRAEGLTEAFF. In DNA, the CDR3 is TGCGCCAGCAGGGCCGAGGGTCTCACTGAAGCTTTCTTT.

This chain uses TRBV7-2 with TRBJ2-7; 10 bases fit TRBD2. Looked up from germline, CDR1 is SGHTA and CDR2 is FQGNSA. V gave up 5 bases and J gave up 3 bases; unmatched junction bases: 13. The CDR3 extends over 17 amino acids. The CDR3 nucleotides read TGTGCCAGCAGCCTCGGGGGGGGACTAGCGAGCGGCTACGAGCAGTACTTC. Translating it yields CASSLGGGLASGYEQYF.

The V call is TRBV7-2, the J call TRBJ2-7; no definite D call. V lost 4 bases and J lost 4, with 5 bases in between. The CDR3 runs 11 residues. Germline V gene data show CDR1 as SGHTA and CDR2 as FQGNSA. CDR3 sequence: CASSSRYEQYF. CDR3 DNA: TGTGCCAGCAGCTCGCGTTACGAGCAGTACTTC.

The rearrangement uses TRBV18 and TRBJ2-7, with TRBD1 identical over 8 bases. The CDR3 is 15 residues long. With V trimmed by 3 bases and J by 6 bases, 10 bases remained unmatched. Germline CDR1 and CDR2: KGHSH and LQKENI. The CDR3 DNA follows: TGTGCCAGCTCACCGGTCGGACAGGGAGTGGCCGAGCAGTACTTC. Its protein product is CASSPVGQGVAEQYF.

The V gene is TRBV7-9, the J gene TRBJ2-1; a possible D gene is TRBD1 (6 bases). From germline, CDR1 is SEHNR and CDR2 FQNEAQ (reference sequence). The length of the CDR3 is 15 residues. V was cut by 7 bases and J by 7 bases, with 20 bases left in between. DNA of the CDR3: TGTGCCAGCATCCTTACGGCAGGGGATAGGAATGAGCAGTTCTTC. Protein product: CASILTAGDRNEQFF.